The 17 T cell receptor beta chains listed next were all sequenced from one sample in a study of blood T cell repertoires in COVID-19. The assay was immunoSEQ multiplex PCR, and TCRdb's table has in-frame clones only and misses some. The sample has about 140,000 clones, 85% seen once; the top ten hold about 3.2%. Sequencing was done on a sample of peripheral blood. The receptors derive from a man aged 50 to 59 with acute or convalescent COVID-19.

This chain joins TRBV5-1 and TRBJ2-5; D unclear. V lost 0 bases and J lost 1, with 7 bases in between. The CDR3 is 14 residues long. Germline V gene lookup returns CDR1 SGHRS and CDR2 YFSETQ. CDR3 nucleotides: TGCGCCAGCAGCTTGGGGGCAGCCCAAGAGACCCAGTACTTC. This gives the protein CASSLGAAQETQYF.

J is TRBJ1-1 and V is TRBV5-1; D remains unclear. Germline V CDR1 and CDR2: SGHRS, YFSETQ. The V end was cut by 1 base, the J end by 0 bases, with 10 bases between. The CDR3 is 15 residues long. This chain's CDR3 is CASSLRAGLNTEAFF. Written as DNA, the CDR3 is TGCGCCAGCAGCTTGCGAGCAGGTTTGAACACTGAAGCTTTCTTT. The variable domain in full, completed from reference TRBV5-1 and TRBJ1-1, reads KAGVTQTPRYLIKTRGQQVTLSCSPISGHRSVSWYQQTPGQGLQFLFEYFSETQRNKGNFPGRFSGRQFSNSRSEMNVSTLELGDSALYLCASSLRAGLNTEAFFGQGTRLTVV.

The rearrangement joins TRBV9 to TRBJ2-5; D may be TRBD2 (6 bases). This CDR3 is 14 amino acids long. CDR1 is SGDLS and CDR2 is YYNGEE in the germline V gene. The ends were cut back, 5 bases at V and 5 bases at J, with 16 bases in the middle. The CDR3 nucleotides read TGTGCCAGCAGTCGTAGCGGAAATGGGGAGACCCAGTACTTC. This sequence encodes CASSRSGNGETQYF.

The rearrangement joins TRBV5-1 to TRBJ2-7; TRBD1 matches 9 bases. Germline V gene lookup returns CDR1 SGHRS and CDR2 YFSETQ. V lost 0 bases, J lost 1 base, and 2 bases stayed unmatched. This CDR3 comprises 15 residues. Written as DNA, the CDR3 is TGCGCCAGCAGCTTGGCCGGGACAGGGTCCTACGAGCAGTACTTC. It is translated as CASSLAGTGSYEQYF.

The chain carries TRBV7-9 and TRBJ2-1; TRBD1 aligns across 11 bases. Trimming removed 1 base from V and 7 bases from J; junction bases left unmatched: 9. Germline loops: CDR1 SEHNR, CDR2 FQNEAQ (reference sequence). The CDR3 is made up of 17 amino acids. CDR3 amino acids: CASSLGPGTGGNNEQFF. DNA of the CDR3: TGTGCCAGCAGCTTAGGGCCCGGGACAGGGGGAAATAATGAGCAGTTCTTC. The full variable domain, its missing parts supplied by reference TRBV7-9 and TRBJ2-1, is DTGVSQNPRHKITKRGQNVTFRCDPISEHNRLYWYRQTLGQGPEFLTYFQNEAQLEKSRLLSDRFSAERPKGSFSTLEIQRTEQGDSAMYLCASSLGPGTGGNNEQFFGPGTRLTVL.

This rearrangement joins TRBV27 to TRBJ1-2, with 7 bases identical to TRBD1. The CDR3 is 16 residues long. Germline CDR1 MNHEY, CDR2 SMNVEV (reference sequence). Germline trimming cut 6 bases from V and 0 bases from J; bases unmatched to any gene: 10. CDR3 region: CASSPRWDRPNYGYTF. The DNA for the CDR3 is TGTGCCAGCAGCCCAAGGTGGGACAGACCTAACTATGGCTACACCTTC.

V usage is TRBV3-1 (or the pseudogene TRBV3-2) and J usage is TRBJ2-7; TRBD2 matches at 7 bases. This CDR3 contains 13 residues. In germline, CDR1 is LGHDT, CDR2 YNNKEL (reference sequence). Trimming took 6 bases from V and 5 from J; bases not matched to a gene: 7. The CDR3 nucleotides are TGTGCCAGCAGAGAGAGCGGGGTCCACGAGCAGTACTTC. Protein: CASRESGVHEQYF.

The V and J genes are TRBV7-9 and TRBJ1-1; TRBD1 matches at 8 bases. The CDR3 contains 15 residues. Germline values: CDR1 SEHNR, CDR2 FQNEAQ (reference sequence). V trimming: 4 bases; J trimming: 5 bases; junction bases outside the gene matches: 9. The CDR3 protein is CASSYADRGGTEAFF. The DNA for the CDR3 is TGTGCCAGCAGCTACGCAGACAGGGGAGGAACTGAAGCTTTCTTT.

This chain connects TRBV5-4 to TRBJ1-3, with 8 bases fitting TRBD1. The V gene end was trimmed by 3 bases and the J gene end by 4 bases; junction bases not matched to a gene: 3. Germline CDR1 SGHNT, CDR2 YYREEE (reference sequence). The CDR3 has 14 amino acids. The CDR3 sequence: CASSSQGAGNTIYF. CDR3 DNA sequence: TGTGCCAGCAGCTCCCAGGGGGCCGGAAACACCATATATTTT.

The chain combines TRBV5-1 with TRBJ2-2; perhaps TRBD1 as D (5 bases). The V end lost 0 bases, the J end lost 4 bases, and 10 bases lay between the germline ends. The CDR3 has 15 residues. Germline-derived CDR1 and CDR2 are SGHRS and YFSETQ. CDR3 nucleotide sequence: TGCGCCAGCAGCTTGGGACAGCCGAGCACCGGGGAGCTGTTTTTT. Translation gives CASSLGQPSTGELFF.

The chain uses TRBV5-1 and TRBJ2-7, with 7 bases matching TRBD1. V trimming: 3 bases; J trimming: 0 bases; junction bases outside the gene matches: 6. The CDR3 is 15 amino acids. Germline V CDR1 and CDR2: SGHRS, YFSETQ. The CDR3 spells CASSYGTAPSYEQYF. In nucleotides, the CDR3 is TGCGCCAGCAGCTACGGGACAGCTCCCTCCTACGAGCAGTACTTC.

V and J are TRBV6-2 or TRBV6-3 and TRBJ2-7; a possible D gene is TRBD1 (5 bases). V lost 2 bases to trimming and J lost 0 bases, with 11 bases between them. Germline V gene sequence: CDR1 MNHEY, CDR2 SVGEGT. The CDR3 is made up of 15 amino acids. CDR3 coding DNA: TGTGCCAGCAGTTACCCGCAGGGTAGCTCCTACGAGCAGTACTTC. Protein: CASSYPQGSSYEQYF.

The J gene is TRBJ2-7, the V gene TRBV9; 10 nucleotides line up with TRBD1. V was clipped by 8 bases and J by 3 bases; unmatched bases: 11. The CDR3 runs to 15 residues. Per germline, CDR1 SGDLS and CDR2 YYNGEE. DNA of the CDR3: TGTGCCAGTAGTCCCGGGACAGGGGCAATCTACGAGCAGTACTTC. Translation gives CASSPGTGAIYEQYF.

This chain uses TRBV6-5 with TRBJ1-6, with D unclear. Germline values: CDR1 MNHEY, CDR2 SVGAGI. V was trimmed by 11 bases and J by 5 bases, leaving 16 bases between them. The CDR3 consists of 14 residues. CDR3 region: CAATGGFNNSPLHF. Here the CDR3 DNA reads TGTGCCGCTACCGGTGGTTTTAATAATTCACCCCTCCACTTT.

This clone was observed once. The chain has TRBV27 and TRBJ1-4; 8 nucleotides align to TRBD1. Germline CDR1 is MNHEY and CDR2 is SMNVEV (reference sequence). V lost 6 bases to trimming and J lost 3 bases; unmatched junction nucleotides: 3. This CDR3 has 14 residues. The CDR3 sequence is CASRLTGANEKLFF. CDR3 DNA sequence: TGTGCCAGCAGATTGACAGGGGCTAATGAAAAACTGTTTTTT.

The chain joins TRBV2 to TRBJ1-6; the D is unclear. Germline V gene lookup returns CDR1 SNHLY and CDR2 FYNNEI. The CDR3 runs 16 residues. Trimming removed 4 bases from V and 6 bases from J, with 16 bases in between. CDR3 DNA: TGTGCCAGCAGTGTCGGGTATCGAACTATTAATTCACCCCTCCACTTT. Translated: CASSVGYRTINSPLHF.

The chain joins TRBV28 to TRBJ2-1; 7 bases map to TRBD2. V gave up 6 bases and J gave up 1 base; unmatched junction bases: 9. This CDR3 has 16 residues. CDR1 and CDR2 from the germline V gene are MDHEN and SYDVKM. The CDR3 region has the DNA TGTGCCAGCAGCCCGGAAAGCGGGAAGTCCTACAATGAGCAGTTCTTC. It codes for CASSPESGKSYNEQFF.